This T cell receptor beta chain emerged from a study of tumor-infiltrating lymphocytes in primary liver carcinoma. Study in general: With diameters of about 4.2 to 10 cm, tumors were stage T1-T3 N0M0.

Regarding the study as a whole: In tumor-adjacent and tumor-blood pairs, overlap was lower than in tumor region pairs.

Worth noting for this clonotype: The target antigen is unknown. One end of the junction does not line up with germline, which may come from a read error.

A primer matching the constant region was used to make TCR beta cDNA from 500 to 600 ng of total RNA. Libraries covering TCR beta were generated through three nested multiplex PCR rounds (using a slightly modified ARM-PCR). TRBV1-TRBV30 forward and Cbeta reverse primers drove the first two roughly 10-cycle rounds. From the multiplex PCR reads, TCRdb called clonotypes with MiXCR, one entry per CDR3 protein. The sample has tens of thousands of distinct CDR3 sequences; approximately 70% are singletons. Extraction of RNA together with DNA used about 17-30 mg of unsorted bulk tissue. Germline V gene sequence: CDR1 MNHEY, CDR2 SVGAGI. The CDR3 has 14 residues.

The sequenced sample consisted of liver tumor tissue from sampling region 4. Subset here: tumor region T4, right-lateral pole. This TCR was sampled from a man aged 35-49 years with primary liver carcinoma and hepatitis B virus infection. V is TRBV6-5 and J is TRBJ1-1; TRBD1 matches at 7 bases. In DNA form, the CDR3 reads TGTGCCAACAGTCCGAGACAGGGATACACTGAAGCTTTCTTT. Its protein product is CANSPRQGYTEAFF.